This is a list of T cell receptor beta chains from one sample in a study of cytotoxic CD8 clonotypes in ibrutinib-treated CLL. Generated by immunoSEQ multiplex PCR, the TCRdb table keeps only in-frame clones and is missing some. The table includes about 200,000 clones, 70% to 75% detected once. The material sequenced was PBMCs, taken after 12 months of ibrutinib treatment. All receptors come from a human donor with chronic lymphocytic leukemia. Both conserved end residues are part of each CDR3. D genes are given only for firm matches. A clone size is listed for some rows: how often the clone was seen (once, few, many), or a class if it is expanded.

abundance: NA; j_gene: TRBJ1-5; v_gene: TRBV7-6; d_gene: TRBD1; CDR3nt: TGTGCCAGCAGTCTGACAGGGTACAATCAGCCCCAGCATTTT; CDR3aa: CASSLTGYNQPQHF
abundance: once; j_gene: TRBJ2-7; v_gene: TRBV19; d_gene: NA; CDR3nt: TGTGCCAGTAGTATATCCAGGGGTTACGAGCAGTACTTC; CDR3aa: CASSISRGYEQYF
abundance: NA; j_gene: TRBJ1-1; v_gene: TRBV6-1; d_gene: NA; CDR3nt: TGTGCCAGCAGACCGAACACTGAAGCTTTCTTT; CDR3aa: CASRPNTEAFF
abundance: NA; j_gene: TRBJ1-1; v_gene: TRBV6-5; d_gene: NA; CDR3nt: TGTGCCAGCAGTGCGGGTTGGGGGACTGAAGCTTTCTTT; CDR3aa: CASSAGWGTEAFF
abundance: few; j_gene: TRBJ1-1; v_gene: TRBV7-3; d_gene: NA; CDR3nt: TGTGCCAGCAGCTCGTGGACTGAAGCTTTCTTT; CDR3aa: CASSSWTEAFF
abundance: NA; j_gene: TRBJ1-1; v_gene: TRBV19; d_gene: NA; CDR3nt: TGTGCCAGTAGTATAGGGGTGGGCAGAACCATGAACACTGAAGCTTTCTTT; CDR3aa: CASSIGVGRTMNTEAFF
abundance: NA; j_gene: TRBJ1-1; v_gene: TRBV7-9; d_gene: NA; CDR3nt: TGTGCCAGCAGCTTTTCACAGGTCAGGAAAACTGAAGCTTTCTTT; CDR3aa: CASSFSQVRKTEAFF
abundance: NA; j_gene: TRBJ1-2; v_gene: TRBV29-1; d_gene: TRBD1; CDR3nt: TGCAGCGTTCTACATAAGACAGGGGATGGCTACACCTTC; CDR3aa: CSVLHKTGDGYTF
abundance: few; j_gene: TRBJ1-2; v_gene: TRBV20-1; d_gene: NA; CDR3nt: TGCAGTGCTAGTTTGGACGCTAGCTACACCTTC; CDR3aa: CSASLDASYTF
abundance: NA; j_gene: TRBJ1-6; v_gene: TRBV30; d_gene: NA; CDR3nt: TGTGCCTGGAGTGTGGTAAGGGAGTTTGTGAAGCCCCACTTT; CDR3aa: CAWSVVREFVKPHF
abundance: NA; j_gene: TRBJ1-3; v_gene: TRBV29-1; d_gene: NA; CDR3nt: TGCAGCGTTTGGAGTGGAAACACCATATATTTT; CDR3aa: CSVWSGNTIYF
abundance: NA; j_gene: TRBJ1-3; v_gene: TRBV29-1; d_gene: NA; CDR3nt: TGCAGCGTTGAAGTTGAGGCAACTAGCTCTGGAAACACCATATATTTT; CDR3aa: CSVEVEATSSGNTIYF
abundance: NA; j_gene: TRBJ1-1; v_gene: TRBV6-5; d_gene: TRBD1; CDR3nt: TGTGCCAGCAGTTACGGACAGGGTAGACGCACTGAAGCTTTCTTT; CDR3aa: CASSYGQGRRTEAFF
abundance: NA; j_gene: TRBJ2-7; v_gene: TRBV7-2; d_gene: NA; CDR3nt: TGTGCCAGCAGCCTAGGAGGTGGGGAGCAGTACTTC; CDR3aa: CASSLGGGEQYF
abundance: NA; j_gene: TRBJ2-1; v_gene: TRBV18; d_gene: NA; CDR3nt: TGTGCCACATCGCCAGATGAATGGAGGTACAATGAGCAGTTCTTC; CDR3aa: CATSPDEWRYNEQFF
abundance: NA; j_gene: TRBJ1-5; v_gene: TRBV11-2; d_gene: NA; CDR3nt: TGTGCCAGCAATTACCATCAGCCCCAGCATTTT; CDR3aa: CASNYHQPQHF
abundance: NA; j_gene: TRBJ1-2; v_gene: TRBV5-1; d_gene: TRBD1; CDR3nt: TGCGCCAGCAGCGTGGGACAGAGCAATCCGGGCTACACCTTC; CDR3aa: CASSVGQSNPGYTF
abundance: NA; j_gene: TRBJ1-3; v_gene: TRBV23-1; d_gene: NA; CDR3nt: TGCGCCAGCAGTCATCGGGACACCATATATTTT; CDR3aa: CASSHRDTIYF
abundance: NA; j_gene: TRBJ2-1; v_gene: TRBV21-1; d_gene: NA; CDR3nt: TGTGCCAGCAGCAGCTTAGCGGGGGGCAGATCCTACAATGAGCAGTTCTTC; CDR3aa: CASSSLAGGRSYNEQFF
abundance: NA; j_gene: TRBJ2-1; v_gene: TRBV5-1; d_gene: TRBD2; CDR3nt: TGCGCCAGCTCCCAGCGGGGGGGCGGGGTGATGAGCAATGAGCAGTTCTTC; CDR3aa: CASSQRGGGVMSNEQFF
abundance: NA; j_gene: TRBJ1-3; v_gene: TRBV6-5; d_gene: NA; CDR3nt: TGTGCCAGCAGTTACGTCGCGGGGAACGAAATATATTTT; CDR3aa: CASSYVAGNEIYF
abundance: NA; j_gene: TRBJ1-4; v_gene: TRBV5-1; d_gene: NA; CDR3nt: TGCGCCAGCAGCTTGGAGGGGACGAATGAAAAACTGTTTTTT; CDR3aa: CASSLEGTNEKLFF
abundance: NA; j_gene: TRBJ1-1; v_gene: TRBV4-2; d_gene: NA; CDR3nt: TGTGCCAGCAGCCAAGGGGACCAAGGAGAAGCTTTCTTT; CDR3aa: CASSQGDQGEAFF
abundance: NA; j_gene: TRBJ2-7; v_gene: TRBV6-5; d_gene: TRBD1; CDR3nt: TGTGCCAGCACCAACAGGGGGGCCTACGAGCAGTACTTC; CDR3aa: CASTNRGAYEQYF
abundance: NA; j_gene: TRBJ2-4; v_gene: TRBV9; d_gene: NA; CDR3nt: TGTGCCAGCAGCGTCGGCAGGGAGACCAAAAACATTCAGTACTTC; CDR3aa: CASSVGRETKNIQYF
abundance: NA; j_gene: TRBJ1-2; v_gene: TRBV4-1; d_gene: NA; CDR3nt: TGCGCCAGCAGCCAAGATCAGGGCCTACGCTACACCTTC; CDR3aa: CASSQDQGLRYTF
abundance: NA; j_gene: TRBJ1-1; v_gene: TRBV30; d_gene: NA; CDR3nt: TGTGCCTGGAGTGTAATGTTTCAGGTCGGAGCTTTCTTT; CDR3aa: CAWSVMFQVGAFF
abundance: NA; j_gene: TRBJ1-1; v_gene: TRBV6-1; d_gene: NA; CDR3nt: TGTGCCAGCAGTGAAGATTGGAGGAACACTGAAGCTTTCTTT; CDR3aa: CASSEDWRNTEAFF
abundance: NA; j_gene: TRBJ2-3; v_gene: TRBV9; d_gene: TRBD2; CDR3nt: TGTGCCAGCAGCGTAGGACTAGCGGGAAGTTGGAGAGATACGCAGTATTTT; CDR3aa: CASSVGLAGSWRDTQYF
abundance: NA; j_gene: TRBJ1-2; v_gene: TRBV11-2; d_gene: NA; CDR3nt: TGTGCCAGCAGCTCCACCAGGAACTATGGCTACACCTTC; CDR3aa: CASSSTRNYGYTF
abundance: once; j_gene: TRBJ1-4; v_gene: TRBV18; d_gene: TRBD1; CDR3nt: TGTGCCAGCTCACGCGACAGGGCCGTTGAAGGGAAACTGTTTTTT; CDR3aa: CASSRDRAVEGKLFF
abundance: NA; j_gene: TRBJ2-7; v_gene: TRBV7-8; d_gene: NA; CDR3nt: TGTGCCAGCAGCTGGACGTCGAGCGAGCAGTACTTC; CDR3aa: CASSWTSSEQYF
abundance: NA; j_gene: TRBJ2-3; v_gene: TRBV30; d_gene: NA; CDR3nt: TGTGCCTGGAGTGAGAACAGACCCACAGATACGCAGTATTTT; CDR3aa: CAWSENRPTDTQYF
abundance: NA; j_gene: TRBJ1-5; v_gene: TRBV30; d_gene: NA; CDR3nt: TGTGCCTGGGACTTAGGGCGGGGAAATCAGCCCCAGCATTTT; CDR3aa: CAWDLGRGNQPQHF
abundance: NA; j_gene: TRBJ2-2; v_gene: TRBV10-1; d_gene: TRBD2; CDR3nt: TGCGCCAGCACCGGACTAGCGGGAGGGCTCGGCACCGGGGAGCTGTTTTTT; CDR3aa: CASTGLAGGLGTGELFF
abundance: NA; j_gene: TRBJ2-7; v_gene: TRBV25-1; d_gene: NA; CDR3nt: TGTGCCAGCAGTGAATTTCCCGAGCAGTACTTC; CDR3aa: CASSEFPEQYF
abundance: NA; j_gene: TRBJ2-3; v_gene: TRBV11-2; d_gene: NA; CDR3nt: TGTGCCAGCAGCCCGACAGCGGGCACAGATACGCAGTATTTT; CDR3aa: CASSPTAGTDTQYF
abundance: NA; j_gene: TRBJ2-1; v_gene: TRBV30; d_gene: NA; CDR3nt: TGTGCCTGGAGTCCGGGGCGGGGGCCGGCTGAGCAGTTCTTC; CDR3aa: CAWSPGRGPAEQFF
abundance: NA; j_gene: TRBJ1-6; v_gene: TRBV2; d_gene: NA; CDR3nt: TGTGCCAGCAGGGTGATAGTCCTTAATTCACCCCTCCACTTT; CDR3aa: CASRVIVLNSPLHF
abundance: few; j_gene: TRBJ2-3; v_gene: TRBV10-2; d_gene: NA; CDR3nt: TGCGCCGGTATGGACTTCACAGATACGCAGTATTTT; CDR3aa: CAGMDFTDTQYF
abundance: many; j_gene: TRBJ1-1; v_gene: TRBV29-1; d_gene: NA; CDR3nt: TGCAGCGTGGGCAATATGAACACTGAAGCTTTCTTT; CDR3aa: CSVGNMNTEAFF
abundance: once; j_gene: TRBJ1-2; v_gene: TRBV6-4; d_gene: TRBD1; CDR3nt: TGTGCCAGCAGACCCCTACAGGGGCAGGGTGGCTATACCTTC; CDR3aa: CASRPLQGQGGYTF
abundance: NA; j_gene: TRBJ2-5; v_gene: TRBV27; d_gene: NA; CDR3nt: TGTGCCAGCAGTCGTGCAAGTAACCTCCCAGGGACCCAGTACTTC; CDR3aa: CASSRASNLPGTQYF
abundance: NA; j_gene: TRBJ1-4; v_gene: TRBV5-1; d_gene: NA; CDR3nt: TGCGCCAGCAGCCAGACGTACCATGAAAAACTGTTTTTT; CDR3aa: CASSQTYHEKLFF
abundance: few; j_gene: TRBJ2-7; v_gene: TRBV4-1; d_gene: NA; CDR3nt: TGCGCCAGCAGCCAAGAGCCAGGGTCCTACGAGCAGTACTTC; CDR3aa: CASSQEPGSYEQYF
abundance: few; j_gene: TRBJ1-3; v_gene: TRBV30; d_gene: TRBD1; CDR3nt: TGTGCCAGACAGGGGCTCTCTGGAAACACCATATATTTT; CDR3aa: CARQGLSGNTIYF
abundance: NA; j_gene: TRBJ1-1; v_gene: TRBV5-1; d_gene: NA; CDR3nt: TGCGCCAGCAGCTTTGGGACTGAAGCTTTCTTT; CDR3aa: CASSFGTEAFF
abundance: few; j_gene: TRBJ1-1; v_gene: TRBV9; d_gene: NA; CDR3nt: TGTGCCAGCAGCCCCTGGGGGGGTGGGATCACTGAAGCTTTCTTT; CDR3aa: CASSPWGGGITEAFF
abundance: NA; j_gene: TRBJ1-1; v_gene: TRBV5-4; d_gene: NA; CDR3nt: TGTGCCAGCAGCTCGAACACTGAAGCTTTCTTT; CDR3aa: CASSSNTEAFF
abundance: NA; j_gene: TRBJ2-7; v_gene: TRBV9; d_gene: TRBD2; CDR3nt: TGTGCCAGCAGCAAGGGACTACGTCTGGACGAGCAGTACTTC; CDR3aa: CASSKGLRLDEQYF
abundance: NA; j_gene: TRBJ1-2; v_gene: TRBV4-3; d_gene: TRBD1; CDR3nt: TGCGCCAGCAGCCAAAGAACAGGGGGGACTAACTATGGCTACACCTTC; CDR3aa: CASSQRTGGTNYGYTF
abundance: NA; j_gene: TRBJ2-3; v_gene: TRBV9; d_gene: TRBD1; CDR3nt: TGTGCCAGCAGCGCGGGACAGGGGCCAGATACGCAGTATTTT; CDR3aa: CASSAGQGPDTQYF
abundance: NA; j_gene: TRBJ2-7; v_gene: TRBV5-8; d_gene: NA; CDR3nt: TGTGCCAGCAGCTTGCAGGCATTCTACGAGCAGTACTTC; CDR3aa: CASSLQAFYEQYF
abundance: once; j_gene: TRBJ2-7; v_gene: TRBV30; d_gene: NA; CDR3nt: TGTGCCTGGAGTTCCCCCTGGCAGGGGACCTACGAGCAGTACTTC; CDR3aa: CAWSSPWQGTYEQYF